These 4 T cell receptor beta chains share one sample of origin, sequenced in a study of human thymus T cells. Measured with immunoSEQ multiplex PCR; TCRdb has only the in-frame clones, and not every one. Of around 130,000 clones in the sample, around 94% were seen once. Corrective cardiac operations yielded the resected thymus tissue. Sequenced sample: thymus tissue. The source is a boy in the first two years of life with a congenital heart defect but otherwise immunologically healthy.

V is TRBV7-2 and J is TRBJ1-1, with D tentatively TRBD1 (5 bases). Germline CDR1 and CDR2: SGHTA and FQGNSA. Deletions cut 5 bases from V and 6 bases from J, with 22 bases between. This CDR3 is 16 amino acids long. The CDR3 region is CASSRRTEVGEAEAFF. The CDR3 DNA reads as TGTGCCAGCAGCCGCCGGACGGAGGTGGGGGAGGCTGAAGCTTTCTTT.

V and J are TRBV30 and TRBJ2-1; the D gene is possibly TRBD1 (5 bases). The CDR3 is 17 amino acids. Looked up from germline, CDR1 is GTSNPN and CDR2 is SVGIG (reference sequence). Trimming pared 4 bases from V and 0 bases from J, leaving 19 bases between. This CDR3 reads CAWMGRGTPSSYNEQFF. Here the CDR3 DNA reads TGTGCCTGGATGGGTAGGGGAACACCCAGCTCCTACAATGAGCAGTTCTTC.

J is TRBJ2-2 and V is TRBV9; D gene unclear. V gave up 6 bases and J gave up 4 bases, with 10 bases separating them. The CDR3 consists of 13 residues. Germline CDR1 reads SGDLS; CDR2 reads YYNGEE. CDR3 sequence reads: CASTQHFTGELFF. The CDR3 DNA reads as TGTGCCAGCACACAACACTTCACCGGGGAGCTGTTTTTT.

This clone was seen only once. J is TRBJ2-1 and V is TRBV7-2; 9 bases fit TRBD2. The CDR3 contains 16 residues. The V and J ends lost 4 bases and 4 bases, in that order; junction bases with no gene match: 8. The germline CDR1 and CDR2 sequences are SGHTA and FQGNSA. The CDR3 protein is CASSSKRGAVYNEQFF. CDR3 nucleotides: TGTGCCAGCAGCTCCAAGCGGGGGGCGGTGTACAATGAGCAGTTCTTC. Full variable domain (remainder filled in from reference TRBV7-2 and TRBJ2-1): GAGVSQSPSNKVTEKGKDVELRCDPISGHTALYWYRQSLGQGLEFLIYFQGNSAPDKSGLPSDRFSAERTGGSVSTLTIQRTQQEDSAVYLCASSSKRGAVYNEQFFGPGTRLTVL.